This TCR beta chain is drawn from a study of CXCR3-negative and CXCR3-positive naive CD8 T cells. General observations from the study: CXCR3-negative naive cells had less hydrophobic TRB CDR3s than did CXCR3-positive naive cells. Both naive subsets showed comparably high diversity, and memory CD8+ cells showed much lower diversity.

UMI-labeled TRB cDNA libraries were prepared by 5' RACE. With the 5' RACE reads reprocessed, TCRdb shows one record per CDR3 protein and no DNA. The sample shows some 120,000 distinct CDR3 sequences, and 0.59% sits with its ten largest clones. Comments on this clonotype: Antigen: not known.

CDR1 is SGHRS, CDR2 YFSETQ, per germline. This CDR3 contains 18 residues. The TCR sequence derives from a human donor in good health. Some clones in this sample may be carry-over from other donors' samples. What was sequenced was naive CXCR3+ CD8+ T cells from blood. Described subset: CD45RO-CCR7+CD27+CD95- naive CD8+ T cells expressing CXCR3 (TNR3+). This chain links TRBV5-1 with TRBJ1-1; the D call of TRBD1 rests on TCRdb alone, since no DNA is present to check it. The CDR3 loop reads CASSQAFSTGEGNTEAFF.